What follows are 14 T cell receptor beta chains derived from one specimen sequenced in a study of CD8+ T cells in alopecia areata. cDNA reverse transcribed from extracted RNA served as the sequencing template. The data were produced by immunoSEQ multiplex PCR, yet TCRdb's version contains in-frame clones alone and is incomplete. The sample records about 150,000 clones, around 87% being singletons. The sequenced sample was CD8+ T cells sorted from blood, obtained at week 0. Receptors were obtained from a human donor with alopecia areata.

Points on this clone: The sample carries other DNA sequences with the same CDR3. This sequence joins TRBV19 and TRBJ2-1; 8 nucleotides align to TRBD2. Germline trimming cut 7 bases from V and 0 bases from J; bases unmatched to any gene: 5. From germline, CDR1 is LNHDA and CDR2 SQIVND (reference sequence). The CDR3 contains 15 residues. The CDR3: CASTPSGSSYNEQFF. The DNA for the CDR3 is TGTGCCAGTACCCCGAGCGGGAGCTCCTACAATGAGCAGTTCTTC.

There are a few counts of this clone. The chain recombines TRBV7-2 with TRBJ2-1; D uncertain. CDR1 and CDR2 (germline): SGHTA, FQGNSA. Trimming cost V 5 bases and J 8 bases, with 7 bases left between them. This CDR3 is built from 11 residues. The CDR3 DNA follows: TGTGCCAGCAGCCCGGCCCATGAGCAGTTCTTC. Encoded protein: CASSPAHEQFF.

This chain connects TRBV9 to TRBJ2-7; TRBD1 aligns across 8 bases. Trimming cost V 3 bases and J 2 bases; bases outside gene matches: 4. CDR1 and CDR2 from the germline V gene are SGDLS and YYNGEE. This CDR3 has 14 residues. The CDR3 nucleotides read TGTGCCAGCAGCGAGACAGGGGTTCCCTACGAGCAGTACTTC. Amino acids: CASSETGVPYEQYF.

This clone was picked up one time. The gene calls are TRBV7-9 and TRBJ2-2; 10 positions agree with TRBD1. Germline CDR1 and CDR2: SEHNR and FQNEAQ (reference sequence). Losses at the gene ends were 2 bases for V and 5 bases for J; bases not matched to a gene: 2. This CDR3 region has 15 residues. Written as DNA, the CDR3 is TGTGCCAGCAGCTTAACGGACAGGGGGACCGGGGAGCTGTTTTTT. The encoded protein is CASSLTDRGTGELFF.

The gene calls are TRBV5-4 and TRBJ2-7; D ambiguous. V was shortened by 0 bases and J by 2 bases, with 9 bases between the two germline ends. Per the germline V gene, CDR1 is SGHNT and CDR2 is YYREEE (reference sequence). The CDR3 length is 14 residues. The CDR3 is CASSLGDSTYEQYF. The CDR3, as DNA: TGTGCCAGCAGCTTGGGTGATAGCACCTACGAGCAGTACTTC.

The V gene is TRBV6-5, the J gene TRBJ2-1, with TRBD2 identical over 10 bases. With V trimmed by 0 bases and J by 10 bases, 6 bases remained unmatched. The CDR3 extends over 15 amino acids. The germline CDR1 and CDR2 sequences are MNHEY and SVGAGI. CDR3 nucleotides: TGTGCCAGCAGTTACTCAGCGGGAGGGCCCGTGGAGCAGTTCTTC. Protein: CASSYSAGGPVEQFF.

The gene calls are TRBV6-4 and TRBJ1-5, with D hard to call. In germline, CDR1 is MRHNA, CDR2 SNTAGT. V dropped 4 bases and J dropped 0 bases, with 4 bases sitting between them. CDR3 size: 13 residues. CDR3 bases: TGTGCCAGCAGTGGCAATAGCAATCAGCCCCAGCATTTT. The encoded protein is CASSGNSNQPQHF.

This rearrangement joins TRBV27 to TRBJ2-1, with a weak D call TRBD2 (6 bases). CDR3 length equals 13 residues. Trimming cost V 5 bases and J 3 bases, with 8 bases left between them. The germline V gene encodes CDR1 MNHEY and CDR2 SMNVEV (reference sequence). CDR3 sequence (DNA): TGTGCCAGCAGTCAAGCGGGCTACAATGAGCAGTTCTTC. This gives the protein CASSQAGYNEQFF.

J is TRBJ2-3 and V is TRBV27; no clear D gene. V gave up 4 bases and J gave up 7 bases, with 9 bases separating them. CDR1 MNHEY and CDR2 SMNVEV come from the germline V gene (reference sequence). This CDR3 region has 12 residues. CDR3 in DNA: TGTGCCAGCAGTTACCCAGGCAATACGCAGTATTTT. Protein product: CASSYPGNTQYF.

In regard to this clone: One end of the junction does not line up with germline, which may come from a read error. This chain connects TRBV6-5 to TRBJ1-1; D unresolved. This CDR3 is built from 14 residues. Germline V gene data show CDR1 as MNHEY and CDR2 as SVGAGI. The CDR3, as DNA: TGTGCCAGCAGTTACGGGCATACTAACATTGAAGCTTTCTTT. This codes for CASSYGHTNIEAFF.

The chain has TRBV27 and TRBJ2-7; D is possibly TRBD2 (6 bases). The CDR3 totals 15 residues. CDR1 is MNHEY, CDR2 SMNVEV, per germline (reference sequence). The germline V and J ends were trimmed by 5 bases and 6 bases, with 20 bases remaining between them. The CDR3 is CASSLRGGFALEQYF. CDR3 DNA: TGTGCCAGCAGTCTCCGTGGAGGGTTCGCCCTCGAGCAGTACTTC.

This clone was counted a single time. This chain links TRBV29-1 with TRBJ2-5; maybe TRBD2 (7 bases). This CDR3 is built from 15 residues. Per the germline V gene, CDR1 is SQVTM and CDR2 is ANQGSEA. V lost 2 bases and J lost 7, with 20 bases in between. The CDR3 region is CSVEFPGGLMGTQYF. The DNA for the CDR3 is TGCAGCGTTGAATTTCCGGGGGGCTTGATGGGGACCCAGTACTTC.

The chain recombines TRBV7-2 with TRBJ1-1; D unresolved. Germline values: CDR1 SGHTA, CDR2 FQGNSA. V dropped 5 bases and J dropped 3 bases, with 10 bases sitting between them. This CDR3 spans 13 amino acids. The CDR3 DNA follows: TGTGCCAGCAGCCCCCCGTCCCACACTGAAGCTTTCTTT. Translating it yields CASSPPSHTEAFF. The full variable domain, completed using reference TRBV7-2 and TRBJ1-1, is GAGVSQSPSNKVTEKGKDVELRCDPISGHTALYWYRQSLGQGLEFLIYFQGNSAPDKSGLPSDRFSAERTGGSVSTLTIQRTQQEDSAVYLCASSPPSHTEAFFGQGTRLTVV.

Here the CDR3 reads CASSLFGTGGGETQYF. For the CDR3, the DNA is TGTGCCAGCAGTTTATTTGGGACAGGGGGCGGGGAGACCCAGTACTTC. The chain joins TRBV27 to TRBJ2-5; 12 bases match TRBD1. Germline V lookup: CDR1 MNHEY, CDR2 SMNVEV (reference sequence). This CDR3 is built from 16 residues. V shed 1 base, J shed 5 bases, and the junction held 5 bases outside the gene matches.